A single TCR beta chain is shown here with its context. No antigen is known for it. The junction and the germline gene differ at one end; a read error may be behind it. The data belong to a study of chemoradiotherapy in HPV16-positive cancers. Study context: A couple of HPV16-positive patients' cells yielded candidate HPV-specific clones and common motifs. Regarding the study as a whole: Candidate HPV-specific clones and E7-related TCR motifs grew in tumor during treatment. For HPV16-positive patients, expanding HPV-responsive T cells associated with longer recurrence-free survival.

Method: immunoSEQ multiplex PCR; TCRdb's copy keeps in-frame clones and lacks some. This table holds under 10,000 clones, 70% to 90% found once. Over chemoradiotherapy, repertoires were sampled more than once. The CDR3 is 15 amino acids. Per germline, CDR1 SSHAT and CDR2 FNYEAQ (reference sequence). The J gene is TRBJ2-1, the V gene TRBV7-7; weak D call: TRBD2 (6 bases). This sequence was found in a human donor with HPV-associated anogenital cancer. Sequencing was performed on tumor tissue, taken from a patient who underwent chemoradiotherapy. CDR3 sequence (DNA): TGTGCTAGCAGCTTATCAGGCGGGGCTGGCAATGAGCAGTTCTTC. Translating gives CASSLSGGAGNEQFF.